Below, 14 T cell receptor beta chains from the same sample are listed, as sequenced in a study of blood T cell repertoires in COVID-19. Assay: immunoSEQ multiplex PCR; the TCRdb copy retains only in-frame clones and omits some. In the table there are 170,000 or so clones, around 83% of which are singletons. The sequencing sample was made of peripheral blood. Every receptor here comes from a human donor in a cohort sampled during active COVID-19.

The V and J genes are TRBV7-3 and TRBJ2-5; 11 nucleotides align to TRBD2. This CDR3 contains 16 residues. Germline V gene sequence: CDR1 SGHTA, CDR2 FQGTGA. The ends lost 0 bases at V and 3 bases at J; junction bases unmatched: 3. The CDR3 protein is CASSLTGTSGKETQYF. The CDR3 DNA reads TGTGCCAGCAGCTTAACCGGGACTAGCGGCAAAGAGACCCAGTACTTC.

A remark on this clone: The same CDR3 is also encoded by other DNA sequences in this sample. The chain is built from TRBV7-9 and TRBJ2-7, with TRBD2 matching over 9 bases. The trim removed 1 base at V and 4 bases at J, leaving 5 bases unmatched. The V gene's germline CDR1 is SEHNR and CDR2 FQNEAQ (reference sequence). The CDR3 contains 15 residues. The CDR3 reads CASSLVAGGPYEQYF. The CDR3 nucleotides are TGTGCCAGCAGCTTAGTCGCGGGAGGGCCGTACGAGCAGTACTTC.

The sample holds one count of this clone. V is TRBV6-5 and J is TRBJ1-5; 7 nucleotides line up with TRBD1. In germline, CDR1 is MNHEY, CDR2 SVGAGI. The ends lost 5 bases at V and 2 bases at J; junction bases unmatched: 3. The CDR3 runs 14 residues. The CDR3 is CASSTTGGNQPQHF. Written as DNA, the CDR3 is TGTGCCAGCAGTACCACAGGGGGCAATCAGCCCCAGCATTTT.

For this clone: Other DNA sequences in this specimen translate into the identical CDR3. The chain employs TRBV18 and TRBJ2-7; 11 bases are a match to TRBD1. V lost 0 bases to trimming and J lost 5 bases; unmatched junction nucleotides: 3. The CDR3 consists of 15 residues. CDR1 and CDR2 (germline): KGHSH, LQKENI. The CDR3 DNA is TGTGCCAGCTCACCACCGGGACAGGGGGGACACGAGCAGTACTTC. Translated: CASSPPGQGGHEQYF. Looking up the rest from reference TRBV18 and TRBJ2-7 gives the full variable domain: NAGVMQNPRHLVRRRGQEARLRCSPMKGHSHVYWYRQLPEEGLKFMVYLQKENIIDESGMPKERFSAEFPKEGPSILRIQQVVRGDSAAYFCASSPPGQGGHEQYFGPGTRLTVT.

The chain is built from TRBV5-4 and TRBJ2-7; tentatively, D is TRBD2 (5 bases). Germline CDR1 is SGHNT and CDR2 is YYREEE (reference sequence). V lost 3 bases and J lost 7, with 14 bases in between. This CDR3 spans 13 amino acids. This CDR3 is CASSSFGSGEQYF. Here the CDR3 DNA reads TGTGCCAGCAGCTCCTTTGGGAGCGGAGAGCAGTACTTC.

This chain connects TRBV7-8 to TRBJ1-6; TRBD1 agrees at 11 bases. Germline V CDR1 and CDR2: SGHVS, FQNEAQ. With V trimmed by 5 bases and J by 4 bases, 13 bases remained unmatched. The CDR3 has 19 residues. The CDR3 protein is CASSPRDRGSKSYNSPLHF. CDR3 sequence (DNA): TGTGCCAGCAGCCCCCGGGACAGGGGGTCAAAGTCATATAATTCACCCCTCCACTTT.

Only one count was recorded for this clone. The V call is TRBV6-5, the J call TRBJ1-1, with D perhaps TRBD1 (6 bases). V dropped 7 bases and J dropped 7 bases, with 19 bases sitting between them. From germline, CDR1 is MNHEY and CDR2 SVGAGI. The CDR3 consists of 14 residues. The CDR3 is CASNPLRGLVEAFF. CDR3 DNA: TGTGCCAGCAACCCCCTCAGGGGCCTAGTTGAAGCTTTCTTT.

The CDR3 region is CASSLAAGNYGYTF. CDR3 in DNA: TGTGCCAGCAGCTTAGCGGCAGGGAACTATGGCTACACCTTC. The V and J genes are TRBV7-2 and TRBJ1-2, with a tentative D call TRBD1 (5 bases). With 0 bases removed from V and 2 bases from J, the gap between germline ends came to 7 bases. Germline CDR1 SGHTA, CDR2 FQGNSA. This CDR3 is built from 14 residues.

The chain recombines TRBV6-5 with TRBJ1-1; 8 bases map to TRBD1. This CDR3 region has 15 residues. The germline gives CDR1 MNHEY, CDR2 SVGAGI. V lost 5 bases and J lost 0; bases outside the gene matches: 5. The CDR3 DNA follows: TGTGCCAGCAGTCCGGGACAGGCGATGAACACTGAAGCTTTCTTT. It specifies CASSPGQAMNTEAFF.

This clone was picked up one time. At the DNA level, this CDR3 is encoded by other sequences in the same sample as well. This sequence joins TRBV6-2 or TRBV6-3 and TRBJ2-2; 13 positions agree with TRBD2. Germline-derived CDR1 and CDR2 are MNHEY and SVGEGT. The ends lost 5 bases at V and 8 bases at J; junction bases unmatched: 11. The CDR3 runs 17 residues. The CDR3 region has the DNA TGTGCCAGCAGTCACCCGGGACTAGCGGGGAATGTGGGGGAGCTGTTTTTT. This sequence encodes CASSHPGLAGNVGELFF.

This chain links TRBV19 with TRBJ1-2; TRBD1 aligns across 7 bases. The CDR3 runs 14 residues. The V gene end was trimmed by 5 bases and the J gene end by 1 base; junction bases not matched to a gene: 4. Germline values: CDR1 LNHDA, CDR2 SQIVND (reference sequence). The CDR3 sequence is CASSAAGGNYGYTF. The CDR3 nucleotides are TGTGCCAGTAGTGCGGCAGGGGGTAACTATGGCTACACCTTC.

The rearrangement uses TRBV4-1 and TRBJ2-1, with TRBD2 as a possible D gene (5 bases). The V gene's germline CDR1 is MGHRA and CDR2 YSYEKL. The CDR3 spans 15 residues. Trimming removed 2 bases at V and 2 bases at J, with 10 bases between. The CDR3 sequence is CASSQMSGTYNEQFF. For the CDR3, the DNA is TGCGCCAGCAGCCAAATGAGCGGTACCTACAATGAGCAGTTCTTC.

The rearrangement links TRBV28 to TRBJ2-1; 13 bases align to TRBD2. Germline assignment: CDR1 MDHEN and CDR2 SYDVKM. After removal of 8 bases from V and 7 bases from J, the junction contained 5 bases not matched to a gene. The CDR3 has 14 amino acids. CDR3 nucleotides: TGTGCCAGCGCAAGGACTAGCGGGAGAAATGAGCAGTTCTTC. Amino acid sequence: CASARTSGRNEQFF.

This chain uses TRBV9 with TRBJ2-7; the match to TRBD1 covers 7 bases. This CDR3 contains 14 residues. With 3 bases clipped from V and 7 bases from J, the junction kept 10 bases outside the gene matches. CDR1 is SGDLS, CDR2 YYNGEE, per germline. This CDR3 reads CASSARQGAREQYF. CDR3 coding DNA: TGTGCCAGCAGCGCCCGACAGGGCGCTCGGGAGCAGTACTTC.